The clone carrying this T cell receptor (beta chain) has at least ten counts. Its antigen remains unidentified. This entry is derived from a study of early T cells in non-severe SARS-CoV-2 infection. Whole-study context: Chains from this unsorted whole-blood bulk RNA could not be paired.

V was clipped by 0 bases and J by 5 bases, with 14 bases between them. Germline V gene sequence: CDR1 LGHNA, CDR2 YSLEER. This CDR3 comprises 16 residues. TCRdb recomputed calls from the 5' RACE reads with MiXCR, one row per CDR3 protein. The sample yields over 35,000 distinct CDR3 sequences, approximately 10% seen once. The study, taken as a whole, reports: Lookups in VDJdb leaned toward anti-spike CD8 responses and missed private and CD4 specificities.

Material: whole blood. The receptor was isolated from an adult who was a healthcare worker with PCR-confirmed SARS-CoV-2 infection or an uninfected control (not recorded which). The V call is TRBV4-3, the J call TRBJ1-5; D gene unclear. For the CDR3, the DNA is TGCGCCAGCAGCCAAGATTACGGCCAGGCCGATCAGCCCCAGCATTTT. Translated: CASSQDYGQADQPQHF.